This TCR beta chain was recorded in a study of regulatory T cells in long-lasting Graves disease. Details on this clonotype: A read error may produce the germline difference seen at one junction end.

This CDR3 spans 13 amino acids. CDR1 is LNHDA and CDR2 is SQIVND in the germline V gene (reference sequence). As for time point: newly diagnosed GD, antithyroid drugs for less than 3 months. Extracted PBMC RNA gave rise to the TCR library. As collected, the peripheral blood samples measured 7.5 to 10 milliliters each and went into EDTA tubes. The TCR beta library used iRepertoire HTBI primers with Arm-PCR amplification of CDR3. One entry per CDR3 protein, called by TCRdb with MiXCR from the multiplex PCR reads. The sample shows 620,000 or so distinct CDR3 sequences, approximately 15% of them seen only once. These data are also associated with another study on T cells in Graves' hyperthyroidism and ophthalmopathy. That report adds: It was considered stable Graves' hyperthyroidism when ophthalmopathy did not progress within 18 months. Blood also carried most thyroid clonotypes expanded above 0.001.

This TCR was sampled from a woman aged 30 to 39 with Graves disease. The chain joins TRBV19 to TRBJ2-1; 7 bases map to TRBD1. Specimen: peripheral blood mononuclear cells (PBMCs), collected at new diagnosis, from a patient treated with antithyroid drugs. The CDR3 loop reads CASSIGGLGEQFF. CDR3 nucleotide sequence: TGTGCCAGTAGCATAGGGGGCCTCGGTGAGCAGTTCTTC. Together with reference TRBV19 and TRBJ2-1, the CDR3 gives the full variable domain: DGGITQSPKYLFRKEGQNVTLSCEQNLNHDAMYWYRQDPGQGLRLIYYSQIVNDFQKGDIAEGYSVSREKKESFPLTVTSAQKNPTAFYLCASSIGGLGEQFFGPGTRLTVL.